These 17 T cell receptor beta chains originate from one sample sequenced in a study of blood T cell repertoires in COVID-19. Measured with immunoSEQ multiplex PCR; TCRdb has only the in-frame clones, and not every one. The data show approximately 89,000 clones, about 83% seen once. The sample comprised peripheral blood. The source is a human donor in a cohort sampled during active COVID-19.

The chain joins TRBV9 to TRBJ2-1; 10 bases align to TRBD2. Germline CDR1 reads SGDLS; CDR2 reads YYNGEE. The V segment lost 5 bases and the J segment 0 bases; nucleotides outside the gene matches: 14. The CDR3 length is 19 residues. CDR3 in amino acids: CASSPRRGSGRSSYNEQFF. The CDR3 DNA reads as TGTGCCAGCAGTCCAAGGCGGGGTAGCGGGAGGAGCTCCTACAATGAGCAGTTCTTC.

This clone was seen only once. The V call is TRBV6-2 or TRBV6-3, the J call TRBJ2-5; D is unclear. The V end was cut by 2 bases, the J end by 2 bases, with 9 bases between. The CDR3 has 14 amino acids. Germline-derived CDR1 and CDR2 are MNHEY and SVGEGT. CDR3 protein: CASSYVGIQETQYF. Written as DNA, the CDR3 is TGTGCCAGCAGTTACGTTGGCATTCAAGAGACCCAGTACTTC.

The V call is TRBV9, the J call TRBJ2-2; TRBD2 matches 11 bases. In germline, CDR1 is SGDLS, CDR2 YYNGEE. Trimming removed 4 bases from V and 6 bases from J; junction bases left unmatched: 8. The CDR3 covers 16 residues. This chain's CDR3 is CASSTTSGAHAGELFF. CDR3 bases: TGTGCCAGCAGCACGACTAGCGGGGCCCACGCCGGGGAGCTGTTTTTT.

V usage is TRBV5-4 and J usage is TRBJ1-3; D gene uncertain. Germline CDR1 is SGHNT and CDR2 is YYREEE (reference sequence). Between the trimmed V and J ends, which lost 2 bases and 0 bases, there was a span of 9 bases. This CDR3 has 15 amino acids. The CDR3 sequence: CASSLGGLSGNTIYF. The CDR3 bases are TGTGCCAGCAGCTTAGGAGGGCTCTCTGGAAACACCATATATTTT.

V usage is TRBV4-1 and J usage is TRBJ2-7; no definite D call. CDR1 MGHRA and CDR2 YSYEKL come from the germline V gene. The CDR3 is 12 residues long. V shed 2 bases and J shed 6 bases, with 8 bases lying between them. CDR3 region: CASSQSHPEQYF. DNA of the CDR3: TGCGCCAGCAGCCAAAGCCATCCCGAGCAGTACTTC.

The CDR3 DNA reads TGTGCCAGCAGCGTAGCAGTTACAGATACGCAGTATTTT. This gives the protein CASSVAVTDTQYF. The chain uses TRBV9 and TRBJ2-3; D not resolved. Germline CDR1 SGDLS, CDR2 YYNGEE. V gave up 0 bases and J gave up 3 bases, with 5 bases separating them. This CDR3 has 13 amino acids.

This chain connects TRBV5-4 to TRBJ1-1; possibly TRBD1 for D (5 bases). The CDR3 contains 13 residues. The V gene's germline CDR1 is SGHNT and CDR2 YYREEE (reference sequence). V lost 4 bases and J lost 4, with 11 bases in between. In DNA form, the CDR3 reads TGTGCCAGCAGCGCCTGGGGGGGCACTGAAGCTTTCTTT. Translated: CASSAWGGTEAFF.

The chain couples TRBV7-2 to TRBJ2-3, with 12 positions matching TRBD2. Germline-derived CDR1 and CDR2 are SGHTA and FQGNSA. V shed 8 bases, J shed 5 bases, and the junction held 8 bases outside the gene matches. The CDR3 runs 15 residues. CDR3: CASSKGGLAGDTQYF. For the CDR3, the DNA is TGTGCCAGCTCTAAAGGGGGACTAGCGGGAGATACGCAGTATTTT.

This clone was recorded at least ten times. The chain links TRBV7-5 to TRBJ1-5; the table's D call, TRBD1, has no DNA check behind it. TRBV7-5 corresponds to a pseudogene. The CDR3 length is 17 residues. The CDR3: CARSTRRTGAWGQPQHF. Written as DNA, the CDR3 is TGTGCCAGAAGCACCCGACGGACAGGGGCCTGGGGTCAGCCCCAGCATTTT.

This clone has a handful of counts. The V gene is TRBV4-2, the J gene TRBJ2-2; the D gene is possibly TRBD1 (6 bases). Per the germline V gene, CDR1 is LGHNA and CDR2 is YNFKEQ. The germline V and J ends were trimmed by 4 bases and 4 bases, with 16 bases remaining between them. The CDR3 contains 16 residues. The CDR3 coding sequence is TGTGCCAGCAGCCCCTCGACAGGATCGGCCACCGGGGAGCTGTTTTTT. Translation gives CASSPSTGSATGELFF.

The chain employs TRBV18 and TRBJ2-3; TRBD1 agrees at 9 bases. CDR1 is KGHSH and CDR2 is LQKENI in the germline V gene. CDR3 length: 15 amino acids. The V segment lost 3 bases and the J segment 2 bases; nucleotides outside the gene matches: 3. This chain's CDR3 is CASSPGQGTTDTQYF. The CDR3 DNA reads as TGTGCCAGCTCACCGGGACAGGGAACCACAGATACGCAGTATTTT.

CDR3 amino acids: CASSIVYQETQYF. For the CDR3, the DNA is TGTGCCAGCAGCATAGTGTACCAAGAGACCCAGTACTTC. This rearrangement joins TRBV3-1 (or the pseudogene TRBV3-2) to TRBJ2-5, with D unresolved. This CDR3 contains 13 residues. In germline, CDR1 is LGHDT, CDR2 YNNKEL (reference sequence). The ends were cut back, 5 bases at V and 0 bases at J, with 7 bases in the middle.

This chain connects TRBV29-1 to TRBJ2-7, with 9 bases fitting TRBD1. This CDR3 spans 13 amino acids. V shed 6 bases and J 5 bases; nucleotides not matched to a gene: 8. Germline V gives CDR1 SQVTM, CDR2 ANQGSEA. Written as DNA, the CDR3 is TGCAGCGTGTCCGGGACAGGGCTCAACGAGCAGTACTTC. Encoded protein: CSVSGTGLNEQYF.

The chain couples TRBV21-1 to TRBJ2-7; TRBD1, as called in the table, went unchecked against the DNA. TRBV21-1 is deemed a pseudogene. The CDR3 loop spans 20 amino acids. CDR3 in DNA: TGTGCCAGCAGCAAAGTCATGTGTGGACAGGGACCAAAACTCAACTACGAGCAGTACTTC. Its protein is CASSKVMCGQGPKLNYEQYF.

The CDR3 DNA follows: TGTGCCACCAGCAGAGTGGGACAGGGGGTCACAGATACGCAGTATTTT. Residues: CATSRVGQGVTDTQYF. The chain is built from TRBV15 and TRBJ2-3, with 11 bases matching TRBD1. The germline V gene has CDR1 LNHNV and CDR2 YYDKDF (reference sequence). The CDR3 consists of 16 residues. The V and J ends lost 1 base and 2 bases, in that order; junction bases with no gene match: 2.

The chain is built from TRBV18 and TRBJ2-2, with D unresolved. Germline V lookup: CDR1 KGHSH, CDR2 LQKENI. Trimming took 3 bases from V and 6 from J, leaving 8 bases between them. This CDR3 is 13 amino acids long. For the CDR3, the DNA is TGTGCCAGCTCACCCGTGTTTGCCGGGGAGCTGTTTTTT. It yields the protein CASSPVFAGELFF. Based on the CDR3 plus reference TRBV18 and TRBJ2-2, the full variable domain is NAGVMQNPRHLVRRRGQEARLRCSPMKGHSHVYWYRQLPEEGLKFMVYLQKENIIDESGMPKERFSAEFPKEGPSILRIQQVVRGDSAAYFCASSPVFAGELFFGEGSRLTVL.

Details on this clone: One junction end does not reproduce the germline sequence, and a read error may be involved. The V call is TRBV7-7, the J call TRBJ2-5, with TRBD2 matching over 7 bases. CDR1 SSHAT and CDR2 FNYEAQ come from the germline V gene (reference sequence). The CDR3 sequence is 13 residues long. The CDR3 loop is CASSQGRGETQYF. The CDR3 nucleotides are TGTGCTAGCAGCCAAGGGAGGGGAGAGACCCAGTACTTC.